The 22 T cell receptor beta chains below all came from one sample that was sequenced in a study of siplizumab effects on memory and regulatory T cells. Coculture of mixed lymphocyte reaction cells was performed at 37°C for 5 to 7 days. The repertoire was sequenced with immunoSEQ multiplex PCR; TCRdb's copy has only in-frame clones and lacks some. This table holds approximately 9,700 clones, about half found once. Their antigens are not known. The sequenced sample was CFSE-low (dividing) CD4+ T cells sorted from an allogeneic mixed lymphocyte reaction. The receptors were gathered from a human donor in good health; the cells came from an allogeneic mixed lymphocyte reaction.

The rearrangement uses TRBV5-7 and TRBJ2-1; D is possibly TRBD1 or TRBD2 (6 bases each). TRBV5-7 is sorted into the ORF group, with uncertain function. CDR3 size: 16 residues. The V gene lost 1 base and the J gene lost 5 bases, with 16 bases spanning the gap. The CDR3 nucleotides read TGTGCCAGCAGCTTGTTGGGGGGCTGTGATGACAATGAGCAGTTCTTC. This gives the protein CASSLLGGCDDNEQFF.

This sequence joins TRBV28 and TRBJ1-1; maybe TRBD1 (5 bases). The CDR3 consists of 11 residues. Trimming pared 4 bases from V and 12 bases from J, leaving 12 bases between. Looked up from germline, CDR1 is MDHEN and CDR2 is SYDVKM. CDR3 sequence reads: CASSYNRGPFF. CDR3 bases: TGTGCCAGCAGTTATAACCGGGGACCTTTCTTT.

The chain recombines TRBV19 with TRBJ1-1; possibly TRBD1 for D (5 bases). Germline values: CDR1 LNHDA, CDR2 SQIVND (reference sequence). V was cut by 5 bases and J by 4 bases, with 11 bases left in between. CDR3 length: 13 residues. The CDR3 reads CASSPTGVTEAFF. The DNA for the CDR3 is TGTGCCAGTAGTCCCACAGGAGTCACTGAAGCTTTCTTT.

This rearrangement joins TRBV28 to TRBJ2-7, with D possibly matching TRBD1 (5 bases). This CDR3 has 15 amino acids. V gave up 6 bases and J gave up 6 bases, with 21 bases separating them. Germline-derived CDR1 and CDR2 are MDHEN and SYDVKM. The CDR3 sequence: CASRLDTPRMGEQYF. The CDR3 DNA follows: TGTGCCAGCAGGTTGGACACCCCTAGGATGGGCGAGCAGTACTTC.

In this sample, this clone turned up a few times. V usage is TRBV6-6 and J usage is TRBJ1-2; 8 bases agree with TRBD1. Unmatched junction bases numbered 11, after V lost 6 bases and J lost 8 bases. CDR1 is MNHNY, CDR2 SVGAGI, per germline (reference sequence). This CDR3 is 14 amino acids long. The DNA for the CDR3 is TGTGCCAGCAGCAATCGGGCCCACAGGGGGGGCTACACCTTC. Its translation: CASSNRAHRGGYTF.

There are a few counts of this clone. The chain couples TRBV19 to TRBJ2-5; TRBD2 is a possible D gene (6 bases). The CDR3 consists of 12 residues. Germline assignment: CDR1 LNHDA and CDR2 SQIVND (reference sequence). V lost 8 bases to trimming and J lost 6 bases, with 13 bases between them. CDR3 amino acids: CASQGGGKTQYF. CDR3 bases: TGTGCCAGTCAGGGCGGCGGGAAGACCCAGTACTTC.

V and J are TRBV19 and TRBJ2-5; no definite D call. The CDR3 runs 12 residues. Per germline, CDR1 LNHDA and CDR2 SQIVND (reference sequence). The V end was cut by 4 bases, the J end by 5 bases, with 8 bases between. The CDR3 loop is CASSNGWETQYF. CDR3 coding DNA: TGTGCCAGTAGTAATGGGTGGGAGACCCAGTACTTC.

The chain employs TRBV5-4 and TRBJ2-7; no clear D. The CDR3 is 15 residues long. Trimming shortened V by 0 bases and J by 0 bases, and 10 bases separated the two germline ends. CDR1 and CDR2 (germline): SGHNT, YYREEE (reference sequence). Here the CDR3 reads CASSLVGVSSYEQYF. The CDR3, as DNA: TGTGCCAGCAGCTTGGTCGGCGTTTCCTCCTACGAGCAGTACTTC.

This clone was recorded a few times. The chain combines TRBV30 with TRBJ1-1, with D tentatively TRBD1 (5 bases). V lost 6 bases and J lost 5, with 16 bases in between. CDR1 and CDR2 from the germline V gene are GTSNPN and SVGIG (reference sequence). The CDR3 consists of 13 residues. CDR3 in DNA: TGTGCCTGCTCTGCAGGGTCCCGGACTGAAGCTTTCTTT. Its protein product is CACSAGSRTEAFF. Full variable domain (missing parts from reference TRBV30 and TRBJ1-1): SQTIHQWPATLVQPVGSPLSLECTVEGTSNPNLYWYRQAAGRGLQLLFYSVGIGQISSEVPQNLSASRPQDRQFILSSKKLLLSDSGFYLCACSAGSRTEAFFGQGTRLTVV.

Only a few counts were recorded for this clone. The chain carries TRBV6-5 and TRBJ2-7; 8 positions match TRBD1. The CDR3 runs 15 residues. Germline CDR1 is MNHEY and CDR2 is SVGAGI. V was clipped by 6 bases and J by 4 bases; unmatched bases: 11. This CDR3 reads CASRPGDRTFYEQYF. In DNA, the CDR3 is TGTGCCAGCAGACCGGGGGACAGGACTTTTTACGAGCAGTACTTC.

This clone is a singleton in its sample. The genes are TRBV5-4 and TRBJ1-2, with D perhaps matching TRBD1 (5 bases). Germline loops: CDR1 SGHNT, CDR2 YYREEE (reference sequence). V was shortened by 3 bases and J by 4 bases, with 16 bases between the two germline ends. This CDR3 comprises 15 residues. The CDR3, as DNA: TGTGCCAGCAGCTCATGGGACCGCATCGGCTATGGCTACACCTTC. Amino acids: CASSSWDRIGYGYTF.

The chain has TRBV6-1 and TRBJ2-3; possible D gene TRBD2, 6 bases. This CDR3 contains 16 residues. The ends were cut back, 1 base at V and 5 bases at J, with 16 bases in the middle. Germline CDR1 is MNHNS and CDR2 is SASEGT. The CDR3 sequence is CASSEGLARTVDTQYF. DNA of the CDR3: TGTGCCAGCAGTGAAGGCCTAGCGAGAACTGTAGATACGCAGTATTTT.

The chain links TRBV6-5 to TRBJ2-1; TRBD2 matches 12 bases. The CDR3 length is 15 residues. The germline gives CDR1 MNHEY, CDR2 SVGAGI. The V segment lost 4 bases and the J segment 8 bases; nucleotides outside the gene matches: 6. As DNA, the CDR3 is TGTGCCAGCAGTTCACTGACTAGCGGGAGTTATGAGCAGTTCTTC. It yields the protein CASSSLTSGSYEQFF.

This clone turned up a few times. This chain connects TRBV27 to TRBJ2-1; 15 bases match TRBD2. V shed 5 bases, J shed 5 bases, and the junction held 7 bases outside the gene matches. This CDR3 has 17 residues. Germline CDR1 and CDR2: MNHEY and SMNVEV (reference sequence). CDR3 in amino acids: CASSTRTSGRGHNEQFF. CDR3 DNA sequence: TGTGCCAGCAGTACTCGGACTAGCGGGAGGGGGCACAATGAGCAGTTCTTC.

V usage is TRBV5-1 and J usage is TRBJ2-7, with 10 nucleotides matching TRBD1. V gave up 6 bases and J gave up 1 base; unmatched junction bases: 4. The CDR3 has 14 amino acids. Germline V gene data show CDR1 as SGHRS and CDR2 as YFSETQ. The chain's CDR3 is CASMRTGGSYEQYF. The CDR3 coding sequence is TGCGCCAGCATGAGGACAGGGGGGTCCTACGAGCAGTACTTC.

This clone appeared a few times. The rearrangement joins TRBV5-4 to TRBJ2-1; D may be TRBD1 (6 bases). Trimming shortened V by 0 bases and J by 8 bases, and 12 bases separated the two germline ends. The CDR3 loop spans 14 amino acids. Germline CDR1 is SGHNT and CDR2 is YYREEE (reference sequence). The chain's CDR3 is CASSLVRGTYEQFF. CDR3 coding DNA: TGTGCCAGCAGCTTGGTCAGGGGTACGTATGAGCAGTTCTTC.

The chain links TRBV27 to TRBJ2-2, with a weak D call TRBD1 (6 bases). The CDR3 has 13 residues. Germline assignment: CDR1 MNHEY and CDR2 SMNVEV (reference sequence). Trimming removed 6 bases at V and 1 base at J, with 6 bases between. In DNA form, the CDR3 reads TGTGCCAGCAGAGGGGGGAACACCGGGGAGCTGTTTTTT. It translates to CASRGGNTGELFF.

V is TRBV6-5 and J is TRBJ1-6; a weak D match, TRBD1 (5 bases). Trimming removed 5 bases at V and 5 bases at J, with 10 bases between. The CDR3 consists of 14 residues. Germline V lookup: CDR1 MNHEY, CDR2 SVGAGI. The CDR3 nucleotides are TGTGCCAGCAGTCGGGGGGAAAATAATTCACCCCTCCACTTT. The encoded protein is CASSRGENNSPLHF.

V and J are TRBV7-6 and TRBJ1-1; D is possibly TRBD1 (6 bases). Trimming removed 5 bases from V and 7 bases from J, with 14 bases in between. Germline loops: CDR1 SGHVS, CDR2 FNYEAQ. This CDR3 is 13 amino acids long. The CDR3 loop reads CASSPRTEVEAFF. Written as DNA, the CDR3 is TGTGCCAGCAGCCCCAGGACAGAAGTTGAAGCTTTCTTT.

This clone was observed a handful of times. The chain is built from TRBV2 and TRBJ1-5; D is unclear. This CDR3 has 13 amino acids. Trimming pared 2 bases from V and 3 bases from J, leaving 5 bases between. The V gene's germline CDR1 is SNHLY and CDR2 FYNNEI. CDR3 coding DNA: TGTGCCAGCAGTGAACTGATCAATCAGCCCCAGCATTTT. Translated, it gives CASSELINQPQHF.

The CDR3 DNA reads TGTGCCAGCAGCCCTCGGGGTGGATTTCTAAACACCATATATTTT. Amino acid sequence: CASSPRGGFLNTIYF. The V call is TRBV5-8, the J call TRBJ1-3; D ambiguous. The CDR3 loop spans 15 amino acids. Trimming cost V 4 bases and J 6 bases, with 17 bases left between them. Germline-derived CDR1 and CDR2 are SGHTS and YDEGEE.

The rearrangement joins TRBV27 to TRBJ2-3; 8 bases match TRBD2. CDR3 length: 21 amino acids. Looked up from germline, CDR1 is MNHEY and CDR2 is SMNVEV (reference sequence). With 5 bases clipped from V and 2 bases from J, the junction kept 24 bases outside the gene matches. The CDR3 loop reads CASSLTPRYSGGGGHTDTQYF. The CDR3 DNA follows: TGTGCCAGCAGTCTAACCCCCCGCTACTCGGGAGGGGGGGGTCACACAGATACGCAGTATTTT.